Described below is a single T cell receptor beta chain sequence and its context. Its antigen is unknown. It has no much larger one-base neighbor in the sample; base qualities were not kept. The data were obtained in a study of T cell responses to AZD1222 COVID-19 vaccine (dated by TCRdb to the early 2020s). General notes on the study: Because spike-specific TCR depth and breadth did not differ between the two schedules, AZD1222 recipients who got a second dose at roughly 4 weeks were pooled with those who got a second dose at roughly 12 weeks. A total of roughly 240 trial participants underwent TCR sequencing, of whom roughly 210 received two doses of AZD1222 and 26 received two doses of the MenACWY control vaccine. Trial participants were enrolled by age into subgroups of 18-55, 56-69 and 70-plus years, and approximately 150, 30 and 60 TCR-sequenced participants, respectively, were included in these subgroups.

Inclusive of the bounding cysteine and phenylalanine, the CDR3 is 15 residues long. Only the CDR3 portion is preserved as DNA: 45 bases, with reading frame beginning at the first base. The junction carries 18 bases between V and J, which are trimmed by 3 bases and 6 bases respectively. Sequences MGHDK (CDR1) and SYGVNS (CDR2) are obtained from the germline V gene. The CDR3 regions of human TCRbeta chains were analyzed by immunosequencing. In the source study's methods: TCRs in the repertoires were compared against a reference library of SARS-CoV-2-specific TCRs that had been generated with the MIRA antigen-specificity platform. Breadth meant the fraction of unique TCRs that were SARS-CoV-2-associated, whereas depth meant the fraction of total T cells that were SARS-CoV-2-associated. Using the MIRA data, each spike-specific TCR was mapped to the spike region that the TCR reacts to and placed in a CD4 or CD8 class. Log10-transformed breadth and depth values were compared by one-way ANOVA with Sidak's multiple comparisons tests. TCRdb took this table from immuneACCESS and kept in-frame rearrangements with V and J called. Such tables lack part of the clones; where checked against another copy, unresolved V genes explain under half of the gap, and the rest is unexplained. The V and J calls and clone size were taken over from that table, and D and trimming were inferred from the DNA. The table for this sample lists more than 95,000 clones; 91% of them were counted only once. The ten largest account for around 45% of the sample.

Read against the paper, the sample's time point label means: baseline before first vaccination. Samples from vaccinated people were obtained from the UK trials COV001 and COV002, which included a single-blind randomized controlled phase 2/3 trial of AZD1222 (ChAdOx1 nCoV-19) in healthy adults. Trial participant PBMC samples were collected at day 0 and day 28 after the second dose for TCRbeta chain sequencing. Paper-wide results and their limitations: A significant rise in spike-specific TCR breadth and depth was observed after two AZD1222 doses relative to day 0 and relative to MenACWY recipients. Conclusions about previously exposed vaccinees were limited because only 5 or 6 AZD1222 recipients were SARS-CoV-2 seropositive at baseline. Participants were mostly white British and included more females than males, and it was suggested by the authors that clonal diversity may have been underestimated. Because no day 14 peak-response samples were available, repertoires were characterized only after the peak T cell response. The whole spike protein was spanned by vaccine-associated CD4 TCRs, and dominant responses were seen in regions 160-218 and 743-854. Reportedly, almost half of the unique spike-specific TCRs recognized epitopes lying outside the regions that are mutated in the B.1.351 and B.1.1.7 variants. The 56-69-year group was small, and its depth increase did not reach significance, likely because of low power.

This receptor chain uses TRBV25-1 and TRBJ2-7; the D gene is perhaps TRBD1, on 5 matching bases. This specimen consisted of peripheral blood, obtained on day 0 of AZD1222 vaccination. The origin of this receptor is an adult in good health. The CDR3 corresponds to CASSDPGQRAREQYF. At the DNA level, the sequence is TGTGCCAGCAGTGATCCAGGGCAACGAGCTCGCGAGCAGTACTTC.